Listed below are T cell receptor beta chains from one sample, sequenced in a study of CD8 T cells in ankylosing spondylitis. TCRdb called the 5' RACE reads again in MiXCR, with one record for every CDR3 protein. This table holds fewer than 250,000 distinct CDR3 sequences, roughly a tenth found once. Sequencing input: blood, either unsorted or a sorted T cell fraction (not recorded which). The receptors derive from a male donor with ankylosing spondylitis or in good health (not recorded which). Both conserved end residues are part of each CDR3. A D gene is named only where the DNA matches it firmly. Clone size is stated in some rows and not others, as once, few, many or a class when expanded.

many	NA	TRBV4-2	TRBJ2-1	TGTGCCAGCAGCCTCACTAGGAATGAGCAGTTCTTC	CASSLTRNEQFF
many	TRBD2	TRBV20-1	TRBJ2-5	TGCAGTGCTAGAGTGGGAGCGGGAGGGCCGGTTGGGACCCAGTACTTC	CSARVGAGGPVGTQYF
many	TRBD2	TRBV12-3/TRBV12-4	TRBJ2-3	TGTGCCAGCAGTCCTCCTAGCGGGGCTGACACAGATACGCAGTATTTT	CASSPPSGADTDTQYF
few	NA	TRBV10-3	TRBJ1-3	TGTGCCATCAGGGACGGGGTCTCTGGAAACACCATATATTTT	CAIRDGVSGNTIYF
NA	TRBD1	TRBV30	TRBJ1-4	TGTGCCTGGAGTGTATTCCGGGACAGGGGAAATGAAAAACTGTTTTTT	CAWSVFRDRGNEKLFF
many	NA	TRBV12-3/TRBV12-4	TRBJ1-1	TGTGCCAGCAGTTTTTCGGGAGCCACTGAAGCTTTCTTT	CASSFSGATEAFF
many	NA	TRBV5-1	TRBJ2-1	TGCGCCAGCAGCCCACCTAGGAATGAGCAGTTCTTC	CASSPPRNEQFF
many	NA	TRBV15	TRBJ1-4	TGTGCCACCAGCAGAGGGACAGTTCGCGAAAAACTGTTTTTT	CATSRGTVREKLFF
many	NA	TRBV7-9	TRBJ1-1	TGTGCCAGCAGTTACGACGGGGTGAACACTGAAGCTTTCTTT	CASSYDGVNTEAFF
many	NA	TRBV6-1	TRBJ2-3	TGTGCCAGCAGCGCCTTAGAAGCAGATACGCAGTATTTT	CASSALEADTQYF
many	TRBD1	TRBV20-1	TRBJ2-3	TGCAGTGCTAGAGCCGGGACAGAGAGCACAGATACGCAGTATTTT	CSARAGTESTDTQYF
many	NA	TRBV27	TRBJ1-1	TGTGCCAGCAGTTTTGGGTTTACGGCGGCCCGAGGCACTGAAGCTTTCTTT	CASSFGFTAARGTEAFF
many	NA	TRBV5-1	TRBJ1-1	TGCGCCAGCAGCTTGGTTCCCGGATGGAACACTGAAGCTTTCTTT	CASSLVPGWNTEAFF
many	NA	TRBV14	TRBJ2-5	TGTGCCAGCAGCCAGGTTTCGTGGTGGACCCAGTACTTC	CASSQVSWWTQYF
many	TRBD2	TRBV27	TRBJ2-1	TGTGCCAGCAGCTATAGCGGGACCCTCGGGAATGAGCAGTTCTTC	CASSYSGTLGNEQFF
few	NA	TRBV30	TRBJ2-7	TGTGCCTGGAGTGTAGGTCTAGATAAGCAGTACTTC	CAWSVGLDKQYF
once	TRBD2	TRBV4-1	TRBJ2-2	TGCGCCAGCAGCCGGGGACTAGCGGGGGCCGGCCGGGAGCTGTTTTTT	CASSRGLAGAGRELFF
many	NA	TRBV5-1	TRBJ1-2	TGCGCCAGCAGCTTGGCCCTGGTAGGAGGAGATGGCTACACCTTC	CASSLALVGGDGYTF
many	TRBD2	TRBV12-3/TRBV12-4	TRBJ2-1	TGTGCCAGCAGTTTAGGGGCGGGAGTCATCAATGAGCAGTTCTTC	CASSLGAGVINEQFF
few	NA	TRBV12-3/TRBV12-4	TRBJ1-4	TGTGCCAGCAGGTTCCCGGGCCTTAATGAAAAACTGTTTTTT	CASRFPGLNEKLFF
NA	NA	TRBV10-1	TRBJ2-2	TGCGCCAGCAGTGGCGGGACGTCGAACACCGGGGAGCTGTTTTTT	CASSGGTSNTGELFF